These 21 T cell receptor beta chains were all obtained from the same sample, sequenced in a study of blood T cell repertoires in COVID-19. TCRdb keeps only in-frame clones here, not all; method: immunoSEQ multiplex PCR. The table shows approximately 200,000 clones, with around 94% occurring only once. The sample taken for sequencing was peripheral blood. The receptors stem from a young man with COVID-19, enrolled during active disease.

This rearrangement joins TRBV28 to TRBJ2-5, with 7 bases identical to TRBD2. The CDR3 has 17 amino acids. After removal of 7 bases from V and 2 bases from J, the junction contained 16 bases not matched to a gene. The germline CDR1 and CDR2 sequences are MDHEN and SYDVKM. DNA for the CDR3: TGTGCCAGCACCAGCCCTTCCGAGCGGGGCATACAAGAGACCCAGTACTTC. Protein product: CASTSPSERGIQETQYF.

The count of this clone is one. The chain is built from TRBV6-6 and TRBJ2-7, with TRBD1 matching over 7 bases. The length of the CDR3 is 13 residues. Unmatched junction bases numbered 1, after V lost 2 bases and J lost 3 bases. Germline V gives CDR1 MNHNY, CDR2 SVGAGI (reference sequence). Here the CDR3 DNA reads TGTGCCAGCAGTTACGACAGGGACTACGAGCAGTACTTC. Translating gives CASSYDRDYEQYF.

The rearrangement joins TRBV2 to TRBJ2-5, with D uncertain. The CDR3 runs 15 residues. With 5 bases removed from V and 2 bases from J, the gap between germline ends came to 15 bases. Per the germline V gene, CDR1 is SNHLY and CDR2 is FYNNEI. CDR3 DNA: TGTGCCAGCAGTTCAGAGGTTGTCCCTCAAGAGACCCAGTACTTC. It translates to CASSSEVVPQETQYF.

The chain uses TRBV10-2 and TRBJ1-2, with D possibly being TRBD1 (6 bases). CDR3 size: 13 residues. Trimming left V 2 bases short and J 7 bases short, with 11 bases between. Germline CDR1 is WSHSY and CDR2 is SAAADI. CDR3 amino acids: CASSETGFVGYTF. DNA for the CDR3: TGCGCCAGCAGTGAGACAGGGTTTGTTGGCTACACCTTC.

The chain couples TRBV15 to TRBJ1-1, with D uncertain. The germline V and J ends were trimmed by 2 bases and 0 bases, with 10 bases remaining between them. Per the germline V gene, CDR1 is LNHNV and CDR2 is YYDKDF (reference sequence). The CDR3 is 15 residues long. CDR3 region: CATSRNRGLNTEAFF. The CDR3 region has the DNA TGTGCCACCAGCAGAAATCGGGGATTGAACACTGAAGCTTTCTTT.

The CDR3 region is CASSPVGQGFYGYTF. The CDR3 coding sequence is TGTGCCAGCTCACCAGTAGGACAGGGATTCTATGGCTACACCTTC. The chain is built from TRBV18 and TRBJ1-2; 8 bases map to TRBD1. From germline, CDR1 is KGHSH and CDR2 LQKENI. The V gene end was trimmed by 2 bases and the J gene end by 4 bases; junction bases not matched to a gene: 6. The CDR3 is made up of 15 amino acids.

This chain links TRBV21-1 with TRBJ2-5; the D segment call TRBD2 is taken from the table without a DNA check. TRBV21-1 corresponds to a pseudogene. The CDR3 contains 8 residues. The CDR3 bases are TGTGCCTCGGGGGCCCAGTACTTC. Protein: CASGAQYF.

V usage is TRBV9 and J usage is TRBJ1-6; 9 positions agree with TRBD1. This CDR3 contains 18 residues. Germline V gives CDR1 SGDLS, CDR2 YYNGEE. J was trimmed by 2 bases and V by 4 bases; bases with no gene match: 10. The CDR3 DNA reads TGTGCCAGCAGCATGACCGGGACAGGGTTTCCCTATAATTCACCCCTCCACTTT. It specifies CASSMTGTGFPYNSPLHF.

This clone was seen just once. This chain links TRBV30 with TRBJ2-7; 7 bases agree with TRBD1. The CDR3 runs to 12 residues. Per the germline V gene, CDR1 is GTSNPN and CDR2 is SVGIG (reference sequence). J gave up 3 bases and V 5 bases, and 4 bases lay outside the gene matches. The CDR3 spells CAWDRVGYEQYF. The CDR3 DNA is TGTGCCTGGGACAGGGTGGGCTACGAGCAGTACTTC.

This chain joins TRBV6-5 and TRBJ2-5, with TRBD2 as a possible D gene (7 bases). Germline CDR1 MNHEY, CDR2 SVGAGI. The CDR3 spans 14 residues. The V and J ends lost 7 bases and 4 bases respectively, with 16 bases between them. CDR3 in DNA: TGTGCCAGCACTTTACGGGGGGCGGGAGAGACCCAGTACTTC. Translated, it gives CASTLRGAGETQYF.

The CDR3 DNA reads as TGTGCCAGCAGTTTTGGGGGGTATAGGAATGAGCAGTTCTTC. As protein: CASSFGGYRNEQFF. The chain has TRBV27 and TRBJ2-1, with a weak D call TRBD2 (6 bases). Germline V gene lookup returns CDR1 MNHEY and CDR2 SMNVEV (reference sequence). Trimming cost V 3 bases and J 7 bases, with 13 bases left between them. The CDR3 spans 14 residues.

The chain uses TRBV5-1 and TRBJ2-7; 9 bases map to TRBD1. Trimming removed 5 bases from V and 4 bases from J; junction bases left unmatched: 7. CDR1 is SGHRS, CDR2 YFSETQ, per germline. The CDR3 runs 14 residues. As DNA, the CDR3 is TGCGCCAGCAGTCCGGGACAGGGCCCTTACGAGCAGTACTTC. Protein: CASSPGQGPYEQYF.

The V gene is TRBV11-3, the J gene TRBJ2-7; 9 bases align to TRBD1. Germline V lookup: CDR1 SGHNT, CDR2 YENEEA. Germline trimming cut 5 bases from V and 1 base from J; bases unmatched to any gene: 6. The CDR3 totals 15 residues. The CDR3 protein is CASSPSGQGSYEQYF. The CDR3 DNA is TGTGCCAGCAGCCCATCGGGACAGGGATCCTACGAGCAGTACTTC.

This clone was seen only a few times. The chain couples TRBV6-2 or TRBV6-3 to TRBJ2-1; tentative D call: TRBD1 (5 bases). This CDR3 has 15 residues. Germline lookup yields CDR1 MNHEY and CDR2 SVGEGT. V gave up 1 base and J gave up 6 bases, with 13 bases separating them. The CDR3 protein is CASSYYGQQGNEQFF. The DNA for the CDR3 is TGTGCCAGCAGTTACTACGGACAACAAGGCAATGAGCAGTTCTTC.

This rearrangement joins TRBV4-2 to TRBJ1-1; D gene unclear. This CDR3 has 15 residues. With 4 bases removed from V and 8 bases from J, the gap between germline ends came to 20 bases. The germline V gene has CDR1 LGHNA and CDR2 YNFKEQ. The CDR3 here is CASSPPTVSSREAFF. The CDR3 coding sequence is TGTGCCAGCAGCCCCCCCACAGTCTCAAGTCGGGAAGCTTTCTTT.

The chain employs TRBV19 and TRBJ1-2, with a weak D call TRBD1 (5 bases). Germline V CDR1 and CDR2: LNHDA, SQIVND (reference sequence). This CDR3 comprises 16 residues. V lost 3 bases, J lost 8 bases, and 22 bases lay in between. The CDR3 spells CASSMGSVAGMGGYTF. DNA of the CDR3: TGTGCCAGTAGTATGGGTTCGGTGGCAGGGATGGGCGGCTACACCTTC.

This chain connects TRBV2 to TRBJ2-5; the D is unclear. V was clipped by 0 bases and J by 5 bases, with 7 bases between them. CDR1 and CDR2 (germline): SNHLY, FYNNEI. This CDR3 is 13 amino acids long. CDR3 amino acids: CASSEATPETQYF. The CDR3 nucleotides are TGTGCCAGCAGTGAAGCCACTCCGGAGACCCAGTACTTC.

The genes are TRBV4-1 and TRBJ1-5; 7 bases are shared with TRBD1. With 0 bases clipped from V and 0 bases from J, the junction kept 2 bases outside the gene matches. CDR1 and CDR2 from the germline V gene are MGHRA and YSYEKL. The CDR3 is 16 residues long. The chain's CDR3 is CASSQDGTASNQPQHF. In nucleotides, the CDR3 is TGCGCCAGCAGCCAAGATGGGACAGCTAGCAATCAGCCCCAGCATTTT.

The chain has TRBV4-2 and TRBJ1-2; TRBD1 matches at 12 bases. The CDR3 is 18 amino acids. The germline CDR1 and CDR2 sequences are LGHNA and YNFKEQ. After removal of 1 base from V and 6 bases from J, the junction contained 12 bases not matched to a gene. CDR3 residues: CASSQVRGQGANSDGYTF. In DNA, the CDR3 is TGTGCCAGCAGCCAAGTGAGGGGACAGGGGGCGAATTCGGATGGCTACACCTTC.

About this clone itself: Other DNA sequences in the sample encode the same CDR3. The chain employs TRBV29-1 and TRBJ1-1, with TRBD1 as a possible D gene (6 bases). The CDR3 is made up of 13 amino acids. Trimming removed 1 base from V and 2 bases from J, with 8 bases in between. Germline lookup yields CDR1 SQVTM and CDR2 ANQGSEA. CDR3 in DNA: TGCAGCGTTGAAGGACAGGCCAACACTGAAGCTTTCTTT. Translation gives CSVEGQANTEAFF.

As concerns this clone: The junction departs from the called germline gene at one end, perhaps through a read error. The chain employs TRBV6-1 and TRBJ1-5; D not resolved. Germline V gene data show CDR1 as MNHNS and CDR2 as SASEGT. This CDR3 spans 14 amino acids. The DNA of the CDR3 is TGTGCCAGCAGTCAAGCCGCGAGAAATCAGCCCCAGCATTTT. Residues: CASSQAARNQPQHF.